Sequencing of this TCR beta chain was carried out in a study of T cell responses to AZD1222 COVID-19 vaccine. In the study overall: Combined were second doses at about 4 or about 12 weeks. Broader study findings: AZD1222 recipients seropositive at baseline numbered only six or seven.

This CDR3 has 13 residues. CDR1 and CDR2 from the germline V gene are LNHDA and SQIVND (reference sequence). V lost 0 bases, J lost 7 bases, and 7 bases lay in between. A remark on this clone: Its antigen is as yet unknown.

Profiling relied on immunoSEQ multiplex PCR, and the TCRdb table lists in-frame clones only, not all of them. The table lists some 170,000 clones, about 89% of them singletons. This sample comprised peripheral blood, obtained on day 0 of AZD1222 vaccination. The gene calls are TRBV19 and TRBJ1-5; no reliable D call. The origin of this receptor is an adult in good health. CDR3 bases: TGTGCCAGTAGTATAGATCTTCGGCAGCCCCAGCATTTT. As protein: CASSIDLRQPQHF.